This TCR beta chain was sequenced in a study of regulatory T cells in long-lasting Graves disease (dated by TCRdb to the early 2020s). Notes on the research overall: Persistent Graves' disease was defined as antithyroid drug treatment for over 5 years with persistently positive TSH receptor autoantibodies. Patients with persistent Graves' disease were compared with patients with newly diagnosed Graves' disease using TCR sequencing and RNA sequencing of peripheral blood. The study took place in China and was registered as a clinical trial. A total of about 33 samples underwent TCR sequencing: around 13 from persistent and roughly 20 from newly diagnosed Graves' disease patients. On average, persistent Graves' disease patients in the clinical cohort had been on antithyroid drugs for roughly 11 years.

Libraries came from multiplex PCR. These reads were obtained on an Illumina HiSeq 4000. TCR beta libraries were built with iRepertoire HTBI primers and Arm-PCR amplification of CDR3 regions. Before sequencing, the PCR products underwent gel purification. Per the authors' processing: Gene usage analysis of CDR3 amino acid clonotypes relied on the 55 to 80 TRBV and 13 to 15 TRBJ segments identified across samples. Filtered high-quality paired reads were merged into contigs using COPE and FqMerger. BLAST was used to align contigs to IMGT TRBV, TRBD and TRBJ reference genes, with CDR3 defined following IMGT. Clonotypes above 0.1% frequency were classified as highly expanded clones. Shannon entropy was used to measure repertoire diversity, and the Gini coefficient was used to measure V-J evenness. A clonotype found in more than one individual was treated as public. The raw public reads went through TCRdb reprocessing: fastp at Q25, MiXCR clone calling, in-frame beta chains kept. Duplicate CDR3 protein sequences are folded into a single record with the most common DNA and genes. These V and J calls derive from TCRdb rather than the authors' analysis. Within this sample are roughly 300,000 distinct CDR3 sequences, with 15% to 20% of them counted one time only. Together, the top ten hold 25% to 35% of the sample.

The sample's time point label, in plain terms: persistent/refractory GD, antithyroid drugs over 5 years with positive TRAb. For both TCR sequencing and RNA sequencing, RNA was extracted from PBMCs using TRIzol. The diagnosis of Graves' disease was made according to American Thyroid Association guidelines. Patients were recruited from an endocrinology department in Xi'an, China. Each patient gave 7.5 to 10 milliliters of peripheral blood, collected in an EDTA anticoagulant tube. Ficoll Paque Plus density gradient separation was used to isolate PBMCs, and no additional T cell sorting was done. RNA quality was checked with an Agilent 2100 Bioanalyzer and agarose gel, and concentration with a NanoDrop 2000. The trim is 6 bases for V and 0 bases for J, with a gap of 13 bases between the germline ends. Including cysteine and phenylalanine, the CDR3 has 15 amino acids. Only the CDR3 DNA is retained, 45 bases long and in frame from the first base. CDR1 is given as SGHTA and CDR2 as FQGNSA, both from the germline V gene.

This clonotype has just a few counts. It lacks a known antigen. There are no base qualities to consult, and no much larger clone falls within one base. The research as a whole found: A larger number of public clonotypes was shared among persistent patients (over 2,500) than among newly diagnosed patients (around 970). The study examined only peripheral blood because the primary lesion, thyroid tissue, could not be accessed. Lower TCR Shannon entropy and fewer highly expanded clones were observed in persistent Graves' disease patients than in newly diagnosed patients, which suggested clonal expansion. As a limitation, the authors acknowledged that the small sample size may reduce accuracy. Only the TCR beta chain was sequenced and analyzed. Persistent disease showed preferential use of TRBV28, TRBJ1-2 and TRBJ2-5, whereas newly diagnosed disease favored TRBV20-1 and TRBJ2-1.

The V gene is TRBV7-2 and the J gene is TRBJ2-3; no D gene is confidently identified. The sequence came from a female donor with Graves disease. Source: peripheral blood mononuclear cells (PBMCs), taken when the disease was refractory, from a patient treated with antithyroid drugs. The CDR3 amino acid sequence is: CASRAGFSSTDTQYF. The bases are TGTGCCAGCAGGGCAGGATTTTCTAGCACAGATACGCAGTATTTT. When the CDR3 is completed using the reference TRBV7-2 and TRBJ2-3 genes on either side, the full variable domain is GAGVSQSPSNKVTEKGKDVELRCDPISGHTALYWYRQSLGQGLEFLIYFQGNSAPDKSGLPSDRFSAERTGGSVSTLTIQRTQQEDSAVYLCASRAGFSSTDTQYFGPGTRLTVL.